This T cell receptor (beta chain) is from a study of blood T cells in healthy people across ages. Sample-barcoded 5' priming and a J-beta primer mix drove a second PCR of about 6 to 12 cycles. One entry per CDR3 protein results from TCRdb running MiXCR on the 5' RACE reads. The sample has 700,000 to 900,000 distinct CDR3 sequences; 50% to 65% are singletons. V was clipped by 8 bases and J by 8 bases, with 23 bases between them. CDR3 length: 15 residues. Germline values: CDR1 SGHRS, CDR2 YFSETQ. This clonotype was seen once. This sequence joins TRBV5-1 and TRBJ2-1; D is perhaps TRBD2 (6 bases). This clonotype was obtained from an elderly man in good health. What was sequenced was blood. CDR3 nucleotides: TGCGCCAGTGGTCCCCTAGCGAGTTTTGGGGATGAGCAGTTCTTC. Protein: CASGPLASFGDEQFF.